This TCR beta chain was sequenced during a study of chemoradiotherapy in HPV16-positive cancers. V lost 3 bases and J lost 6, with 14 bases in between. Germline loops: CDR1 SNHLY, CDR2 FYNNEI. The CDR3 covers 14 residues. Generated by immunoSEQ multiplex PCR, the TCRdb table keeps only in-frame clones and is missing some. In the table there are about 5,500 clones, 78% of which are singletons. The sequence was collected from a human donor with HPV-associated anogenital cancer. Sample acquisition took place from a patient who underwent chemoradiotherapy. The chain combines TRBV2 with TRBJ1-2, with D tentatively TRBD1 (6 bases). CDR3 in DNA: TGTGCCAGCAGTGAGGTCCGGGGGCGGGATGGCTACACCTTC. Protein product: CASSEVRGRDGYTF. Variable domain in full (rest from reference TRBV2 and TRBJ1-2): EPEVTQTPSHQVTQMGQEVILRCVPISNHLYFYWYRQILGQKVEFLVSFYNNEISEKSEIFDDQFSVERPDGSNFTLKIRSTKLEDSAMYFCASSEVRGRDGYTFGSGTRLTVV.